Shown below are 16 T cell receptor beta chains from a single sample sequenced in a study of follicular helper T cells after annual influenza vaccination. Assay: immunoSEQ multiplex PCR; the TCRdb copy retains only in-frame clones and omits some. Of 27,000 or so clones in the sample, roughly 80% are singletons; the top ten hold 1% to 1.5%. Time point: 2014-2015 season, pre-vaccination. The specimen comprised CXCR5+ CD38- circulating T follicular helper cells from blood, sampled on the day of influenza vaccination. Specified subset: circulating Tfh, non-naive CD4+CXCR5+PD-1+ (ICOS+CD38+ or ICOS-CD38-). Receptor source: an adult who received the influenza vaccine.

This chain links TRBV4-1 with TRBJ1-5, with D hard to call. Trimming shortened V by 1 base and J by 7 bases, and 14 bases separated the two germline ends. CDR1 is MGHRA, CDR2 YSYEKL, per germline. The CDR3 extends over 15 amino acids. For the CDR3, the DNA is TGCGCCAGCAGCCAAGTTGGAGGCGGAAAGCAGCCCCAGCATTTT. As protein: CASSQVGGGKQPQHF.

The chain employs TRBV5-1 and TRBJ2-1; D is possibly TRBD2 (5 bases). The V end was cut by 0 bases, the J end by 8 bases, with 12 bases between. The V gene's germline CDR1 is SGHRS and CDR2 YFSETQ. The CDR3 consists of 14 residues. CDR3 DNA: TGCGCCAGCAGCTTGGTAATAGCCGGGGATGAGCAGTTCTTC. It yields the protein CASSLVIAGDEQFF. The variable domain in full, with the rest retrieved from reference TRBV5-1 and TRBJ2-1, is KAGVTQTPRYLIKTRGQQVTLSCSPISGHRSVSWYQQTPGQGLQFLFEYFSETQRNKGNFPGRFSGRQFSNSRSEMNVSTLELGDSALYLCASSLVIAGDEQFFGPGTRLTVL.

This rearrangement joins TRBV7-3 to TRBJ1-1; D is ambiguous. Germline CDR1 SGHTA, CDR2 FQGTGA. The CDR3 sequence is 13 residues long. V was pared by 4 bases and J by 1 base, with 7 bases between. CDR3 in DNA: TGTGCCAGCAGCTCGAACACGAACACTGAAGCTTTCTTT. Translated: CASSSNTNTEAFF.

This chain connects TRBV5-5 to TRBJ1-1, with TRBD1 matching over 8 bases. There are 13 residues in the CDR3. Per germline, CDR1 SGHKS and CDR2 YYEKEE (reference sequence). Unmatched junction bases numbered 1, after V lost 3 bases and J lost 3 bases. The CDR3 spells CASSSQGDTEAFF. CDR3 nucleotides: TGTGCCAGCAGCTCACAGGGGGACACTGAAGCTTTCTTT.

CDR3 loop: CASSGASGITDTQYF. CDR3 coding DNA: TGTGCCAGCAGTGGCGCTAGCGGGATCACAGATACGCAGTATTTT. The rearrangement joins TRBV7-2 to TRBJ2-3; 9 nucleotides line up with TRBD2. Germline trimming cut 6 bases from V and 2 bases from J; bases unmatched to any gene: 6. Germline V lookup: CDR1 SGHTA, CDR2 FQGNSA. CDR3 length: 15 amino acids.

This chain links TRBV5-6 with TRBJ2-5; TRBD1 aligns across 8 bases. The CDR3 extends over 15 amino acids. CDR1 is SGHDT and CDR2 is YYEEEE in the germline V gene. Unmatched junction bases numbered 10, after V lost 4 bases and J lost 5 bases. The CDR3 nucleotides read TGTGCCAGCAGCCCGGGCAGGGGGCTGAGGGAGACCCAGTACTTC. Translation gives CASSPGRGLRETQYF.

V gene TRBV19 combines with J gene TRBJ1-2, with D possibly matching TRBD1 (5 bases). The germline V gene has CDR1 LNHDA and CDR2 SQIVND (reference sequence). The CDR3 totals 13 residues. The ends were cut back, 5 bases at V and 3 bases at J, with 10 bases in the middle. The CDR3 protein is CASSWRGDYGYTF. DNA for the CDR3: TGTGCCAGTAGTTGGCGGGGCGACTATGGCTACACCTTC.

The rearrangement links TRBV7-8 to TRBJ1-3; D possibly corresponds to TRBD1 (6 bases). Germline loops: CDR1 SGHVS, CDR2 FQNEAQ. V dropped 5 bases and J dropped 3 bases, with 20 bases sitting between them. The CDR3 is 17 residues long. The CDR3 loop is CASSPQLRDMYGNTIYF. The CDR3 region has the DNA TGTGCCAGCAGCCCGCAGCTCCGGGACATGTATGGAAACACCATATATTTT. Supplemented by reference TRBV7-8 and TRBJ1-3, the full variable domain reads GAGVSQSPRYKVAKRGQDVALRCDPISGHVSLFWYQQALGQGPEFLTYFQNEAQLDKSGLPSDRFFAERPEGSVSTLKIQRTQQEDSAVYLCASSPQLRDMYGNTIYFGEGSWLTVV.

The genes are TRBV30 and TRBJ2-2, with 14 nucleotides matching TRBD2. The V gene's germline CDR1 is GTSNPN and CDR2 SVGIG (reference sequence). The CDR3 extends over 16 amino acids. V gave up 1 base and J gave up 5 bases; unmatched junction bases: 3. The CDR3 DNA follows: TGTGCCTGGAGTGCCGGGACTAGCGGGAGTACCGGGGAGCTGTTTTTT. It yields the protein CAWSAGTSGSTGELFF.

V is TRBV7-2 and J is TRBJ1-1, with D unclear. Deletions cut 4 bases from V and 1 base from J, with 7 bases between. Germline V CDR1 and CDR2: SGHTA, FQGNSA. The CDR3 loop spans 13 amino acids. CDR3 sequence (DNA): TGTGCCAGCAGCTCTCAGTGGAACACTGAAGCTTTCTTT. It encodes CASSSQWNTEAFF.

In this sample, this clone turned up a few times. The rearrangement joins TRBV28 to TRBJ1-3; D perhaps matches TRBD1 (5 bases). This CDR3 spans 15 amino acids. The V gene's germline CDR1 is MDHEN and CDR2 SYDVKM. The V end was cut by 7 bases, the J end by 0 bases, with 13 bases between. The CDR3 DNA reads as TGTGCCAGCAAACACCAGGGTGGCTCTGGAAACACCATATATTTT. Residues: CASKHQGGSGNTIYF.

The gene calls are TRBV28 and TRBJ2-5; D is possibly TRBD1 (6 bases). The J call may not be correct, given that the DNA end is closer to TRBJ2-7. This CDR3 spans 13 amino acids. CDR1 MDHEN and CDR2 SYDVKM come from the germline V gene. The CDR3 DNA sequence: TGTGCCAGCAGAAAGGACAGATTCTACGAGCAGTACTTC. This translates into CASRKDRFYEQYF.

V and J are TRBV5-6 and TRBJ1-1; D is undetermined. The CDR3 is made up of 13 amino acids. From germline, CDR1 is SGHDT and CDR2 YYEEEE. Trimming stripped 4 bases from V and 7 bases from J, with 14 bases between. In DNA, the CDR3 is TGTGCCAGCAGCCTTGGTTTGCTGCGTGAAGCTTTCTTT. This encodes CASSLGLLREAFF.

V and J are TRBV5-1 and TRBJ2-2, with TRBD2 as a possible D gene (7 bases). The length of the CDR3 is 19 residues. Germline V gives CDR1 SGHRS, CDR2 YFSETQ. Trimming stripped 4 bases from V and 1 base from J, with 23 bases between. The CDR3 coding sequence is TGCGCCAGCAGCCTCCGCTCCGTGAGGGGGGGATTGAACACCGGGGAGCTGTTTTTT. It codes for CASSLRSVRGGLNTGELFF.

In this sample, this clone turned up once. V usage is TRBV7-6 and J usage is TRBJ2-5; no reliable D call. Germline CDR1 SGHVS, CDR2 FNYEAQ. The germline V and J ends were trimmed by 5 bases and 5 bases, with 9 bases remaining between them. This CDR3 spans 12 amino acids. The CDR3 region has the DNA TGTGCCAGCAGCGTAAGTCGGGAGACCCAGTACTTC. This gives the protein CASSVSRETQYF.

The gene calls are TRBV27 and TRBJ1-3; TRBD1 agrees at 7 bases. Unmatched junction bases numbered 6, after V lost 6 bases and J lost 4 bases. The CDR3 sequence is 14 residues long. Germline values: CDR1 MNHEY, CDR2 SMNVEV (reference sequence). The CDR3 here is CASRPTGVGNTIYF. CDR3 bases: TGTGCCAGCAGGCCTACAGGGGTCGGAAACACCATATATTTT.